The sequence of this T cell receptor (beta chain) was determined in a study of a mutant IDH1 vaccine in newly diagnosed glioma. At the level of the study: Patients arrived already treated with radiotherapy, temozolomide, or both, most having had both.

The CDR3 covers 15 residues. Germline V gene sequence: CDR1 SGHAT, CDR2 FQNNGV. Trimming took 0 bases from V and 7 from J, leaving 16 bases between them. On this clone itself: No antigen is known for it.

Sequenced by immunoSEQ multiplex PCR; TCRdb stores in-frame clones only, minus some. The data contain about 84,000 clones, approximately 78% of them singletons. Time point in this sample: week 47, end of study. Each dose of the vaccine consisted of 300 ug of mutant IDH1 20-mer peptide, with topical imiquimod. Eight vaccinations were given in weeks 1, 3, 5, 7, 11, 15, 19 and 23. This material consisted of PBMCs, taken from a glioma patient whose treatment included an IDH1 peptide vaccine. This sequence originates from a man between 40 and 49 years old with glioma. The chain combines TRBV11-2 with TRBJ2-7; perhaps TRBD1 as D (6 bases). The chain's CDR3 is CASSLDGQGPQEQYF. The CDR3 coding sequence is TGTGCCAGCAGCTTAGATGGCCAGGGGCCTCAGGAGCAGTACTTC.